This T cell receptor beta chain originates from a study of blood T cell repertoires in COVID-19. For the study at large: T cells, B-cell-depleted T cells, or PBMCs supplied cDNA or gDNA.

Germline V gene lookup returns CDR1 MNHEY and CDR2 SVGAGI. The CDR3 has 15 residues. The V and J ends lost 8 bases and 5 bases respectively, with 19 bases between them. In the source study's methods: Estimation of nucleated cell counts relied on the amplification of reference gene primers. Some clones are missing from TCRdb's copy, which holds only in-frame ones; the method was immunoSEQ multiplex PCR. V, J and clone size derive from that table, while D and trimming were established from the DNA sequence. Of about 33,000 clones in the sample, around 90% were seen once. The sequencing sample was made of peripheral blood. The chain carries TRBV6-5 and TRBJ2-1; a weak D match, TRBD2 (7 bases). The clonotype originates from a man aged 55 to 69 with acute or convalescent COVID-19. The CDR3 is CASSFWGGLHNEQFF. CDR3 in DNA: TGTGCCAGCTCTTTCTGGGGGGGCCTCCACAATGAGCAGTTCTTC.